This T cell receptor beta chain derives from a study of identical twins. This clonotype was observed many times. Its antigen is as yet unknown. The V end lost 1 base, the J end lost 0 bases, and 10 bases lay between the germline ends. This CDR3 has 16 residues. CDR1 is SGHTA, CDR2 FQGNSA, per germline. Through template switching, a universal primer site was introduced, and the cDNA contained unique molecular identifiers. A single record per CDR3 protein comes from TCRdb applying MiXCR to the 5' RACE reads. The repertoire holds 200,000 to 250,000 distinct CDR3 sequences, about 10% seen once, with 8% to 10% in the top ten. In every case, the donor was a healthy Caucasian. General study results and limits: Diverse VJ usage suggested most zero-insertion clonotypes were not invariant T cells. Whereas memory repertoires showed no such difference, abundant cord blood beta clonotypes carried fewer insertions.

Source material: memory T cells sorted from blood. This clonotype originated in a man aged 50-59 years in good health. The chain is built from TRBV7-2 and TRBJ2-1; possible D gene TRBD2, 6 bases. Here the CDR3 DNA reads TGTGCCAGCAGCTTAGGTAGCGGAGGCTCCTACAATGAGCAGTTCTTC. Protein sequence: CASSLGSGGSYNEQFF. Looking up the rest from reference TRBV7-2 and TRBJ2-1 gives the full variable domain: GAGVSQSPSNKVTEKGKDVELRCDPISGHTALYWYRQSLGQGLEFLIYFQGNSAPDKSGLPSDRFSAERTGGSVSTLTIQRTQQEDSAVYLCASSLGSGGSYNEQFFGPGTRLTVL.